This T cell receptor (beta chain) is from a study of breast tumors, draining lymph nodes, adjacent tissues. Study results and limitations: The lymph node origin of tumor T cells was framed as consistent with a hypothesis, not demonstrated.

Concerning this clonotype itself: Its matching antigen is unknown.

This CDR3 has 15 amino acids. The V segment lost 4 bases and the J segment 4 bases; nucleotides outside the gene matches: 4. CDR1 is KGHDR and CDR2 is SFDVKD in the germline V gene. Samples came from axillary lymph nodes draining the breast cancer. TCRdb reprocessed the multiplex PCR reads via MiXCR and lists one record per CDR3 protein. The profile shows roughly 220,000 distinct CDR3 sequences, under 40% of them singletons. Source material: axillary lymph node tissue. The chain combines TRBV24-1 with TRBJ2-5, with 11 bases identical to TRBD1. This clonotype was obtained from a female donor with breast cancer. Some clones in this sample may be carry-over from other donors' samples. CDR3 bases: TGTGCCACCAGTGACCCCGGGACAGGGGGAGAGACCCAGTACTTC. It encodes CATSDPGTGGETQYF.